These 26 T cell receptor beta chains came from one sample sequenced in a study of blood T cell repertoires in COVID-19. The data were produced by immunoSEQ multiplex PCR, yet TCRdb's version contains in-frame clones alone and is incomplete. The top ten hold 10% to 15% of the sample, which has approximately 70,000 clones, about 89% seen once. Sequencing was done on a sample of peripheral blood. The receptors stem from a woman aged 60 to 75 with acute or convalescent COVID-19.

The gene calls are TRBV28 and TRBJ2-2, with D tentatively TRBD2 (5 bases). The germline gives CDR1 MDHEN, CDR2 SYDVKM. Deletions cut 8 bases from V and 3 bases from J, with 7 bases between. This CDR3 is built from 12 residues. The CDR3 bases are TGTGCCAGCTGGGAGTACACCGGGGAGCTGTTTTTT. It specifies CASWEYTGELFF.

This chain connects TRBV7-8 to TRBJ2-1; weak D call: TRBD2 (6 bases). Trimming removed 0 bases at V and 12 bases at J, with 6 bases between. From germline, CDR1 is SGHVS and CDR2 FQNEAQ. This CDR3 has 11 residues. CDR3 DNA sequence: TGTGCCAGCAGCTTAGCGGGGGGGCAGTTCTTC. It codes for CASSLAGGQFF.

Only one count was recorded for this clone. The V gene is TRBV5-1, the J gene TRBJ1-6; 7 bases are shared with TRBD1. J gave up 6 bases and V 4 bases, and 7 bases lay outside the gene matches. In germline, CDR1 is SGHRS, CDR2 YFSETQ. CDR3 length: 15 residues. The CDR3 is CASSIDRAPNSPLHF. The CDR3 DNA sequence: TGCGCCAGCAGCATTGACAGGGCCCCTAATTCACCCCTCCACTTT.

J is TRBJ2-7 and V is TRBV5-1; 11 bases agree with TRBD1. V trimming: 5 bases; J trimming: 6 bases; junction bases outside the gene matches: 13. Germline assignment: CDR1 SGHRS and CDR2 YFSETQ. This CDR3 contains 16 residues. The CDR3 region has the DNA TGCGCCAGCAGACTGGACAGGGGGCCGGTTTTAGGCGAGCAGTACTTC. Protein product: CASRLDRGPVLGEQYF.

Comment on this clone: A read error may account for a junction end that differs from germline. The V gene is TRBV7-2, the J gene TRBJ2-3; TRBD2 matches 10 bases. Germline loops: CDR1 SGHTA, CDR2 FQGNSA. The CDR3 spans 15 residues. The CDR3 spells CASRRQRGGTDTQYF. The DNA for the CDR3 is TGTGCCAGCAGACGACAGCGGGGGGGCACTGATACGCAGTATTTT.

V gene TRBV12-3 or TRBV12-4 combines with J gene TRBJ2-5, with 7 bases lining up with TRBD1. The CDR3 covers 13 residues. Trimming at V came to 9 bases and at J to 2 bases, leaving 6 bases not matched to a gene. The CDR3: CASTTTGQETQYF. The CDR3 DNA follows: TGTGCCAGTACCACGACAGGGCAAGAGACCCAGTACTTC.

This rearrangement joins TRBV5-1 to TRBJ1-2; D ambiguous. This CDR3 is built from 16 residues. Germline lookup yields CDR1 SGHRS and CDR2 YFSETQ. The V end was cut by 0 bases, the J end by 2 bases, with 14 bases between. The CDR3: CASSLALRSWNYGYTF. Written as DNA, the CDR3 is TGCGCCAGCAGCTTGGCTTTGCGGTCTTGGAACTATGGCTACACCTTC.

This sequence joins TRBV28 and TRBJ1-4; tentatively, D is TRBD1 (6 bases). Germline assignment: CDR1 MDHEN and CDR2 SYDVKM. Trimming removed 2 bases from V and 8 bases from J, with 12 bases in between. The CDR3 contains 14 residues. CDR3 residues: CASSLRQAREKLFF. CDR3 in DNA: TGTGCCAGCAGTTTAAGACAGGCGCGAGAAAAACTGTTTTTT.

This sequence joins TRBV7-2 and TRBJ2-2; D remains ambiguous. CDR3 length equals 15 residues. CDR1 is SGHTA and CDR2 is FQGNSA in the germline V gene. Trimming left V 5 bases short and J 0 bases short, with 10 bases between. This CDR3 is CASSLSSANTGELFF. CDR3 in DNA: TGTGCCAGCAGCCTTAGCAGTGCGAACACCGGGGAGCTGTTTTTT.

The V and J genes are TRBV7-7 and TRBJ2-5; 9 bases are a match to TRBD2. The V and J ends lost 6 bases and 4 bases, in that order; junction bases with no gene match: 9. Germline assignment: CDR1 SSHAT and CDR2 FNYEAQ (reference sequence). The CDR3 contains 15 residues. CDR3 DNA: TGTGCCAGCAGTCCCGATGGGCGGGGGGGAGAGACCCAGTACTTC. Amino acids: CASSPDGRGGETQYF.

This chain joins TRBV20-1 and TRBJ2-1; tentative D call: TRBD1 (5 bases). CDR1 is DFQATT, CDR2 SNEGSKA, per germline (reference sequence). The CDR3 runs 11 residues. Trimming stripped 3 bases from V and 5 bases from J, with 5 bases between. CDR3 region: CSARTDNEQFF. The CDR3 DNA reads TGCAGTGCTAGGACAGACAATGAGCAGTTCTTC.

As DNA, the CDR3 is TGTGCCAGCAGCCCCCCCCTCCCCCATGAGCAGTTCTTC. It codes for CASSPPLPHEQFF. The V and J genes are TRBV7-8 and TRBJ2-1; D gene ambiguous. This CDR3 is 13 amino acids long. The V gene lost 5 bases and the J gene lost 8 bases, with 13 bases spanning the gap. Germline V gene data show CDR1 as SGHVS and CDR2 as FQNEAQ.

The chain employs TRBV19 and TRBJ1-5, with TRBD1 as a possible D gene (5 bases). The germline V and J ends were trimmed by 5 bases and 0 bases, with 14 bases remaining between them. CDR1 is LNHDA, CDR2 SQIVND, per germline (reference sequence). This CDR3 is built from 16 residues. The CDR3 sequence: CASSSPRQISNQPQHF. DNA of the CDR3: TGTGCCAGTAGTTCACCTAGACAGATTAGCAATCAGCCCCAGCATTTT. The whole variable domain, remainder taken from reference TRBV19 and TRBJ1-5, is DGGITQSPKYLFRKEGQNVTLSCEQNLNHDAMYWYRQDPGQGLRLIYYSQIVNDFQKGDIAEGYSVSREKKESFPLTVTSAQKNPTAFYLCASSSPRQISNQPQHFGDGTRLSIL.

The rearrangement links TRBV5-1 to TRBJ1-2; D not certain. The V gene lost 5 bases and the J gene lost 1 base, with 9 bases spanning the gap. CDR3 length: 13 amino acids. Per germline, CDR1 SGHRS and CDR2 YFSETQ. In nucleotides, the CDR3 is TGCGCCAGCAGGTTATCGGTTAACTATGGCTACACCTTC. It specifies CASRLSVNYGYTF.

Ten or more counts support this clone. DNA of the CDR3: TGTGCCAGCAGTTCCTTTACAGGGACCTACGAGCAGTACTTC. Translating gives CASSSFTGTYEQYF. The chain uses TRBV6-2 or TRBV6-3 and TRBJ2-7; tentatively, D is TRBD1 (6 bases). Germline V gene lookup returns CDR1 MNHEY and CDR2 SVGEGT. The V end was cut by 4 bases, the J end by 2 bases, with 12 bases between. The CDR3 spans 14 residues.

V gene TRBV28 combines with J gene TRBJ1-6; 7 bases map to TRBD1. J gave up 5 bases and V 10 bases, and 8 bases lay outside the gene matches. The germline CDR1 and CDR2 sequences are MDHEN and SYDVKM. The CDR3 consists of 14 residues. The CDR3 DNA is TGTGCCACCACAACGGGACAGCATAATTCACCCCTCCACTTT. Protein product: CATTTGQHNSPLHF.

This clone appeared once. The gene calls are TRBV5-4 and TRBJ1-6; D is ambiguous. Germline V gene lookup returns CDR1 SGHNT and CDR2 YYREEE (reference sequence). The ends were cut back, 5 bases at V and 5 bases at J, with 8 bases in the middle. The CDR3 spans 13 residues. In DNA, the CDR3 is TGTGCCAGCAGTGTACAAAATAATTCACCCCTCCACTTT. Translating it yields CASSVQNNSPLHF.

V is TRBV18 and J is TRBJ1-4; 7 bases map to TRBD1. V was pared by 2 bases and J by 5 bases, with 5 bases of the junction left unmatched. Germline V lookup: CDR1 KGHSH, CDR2 LQKENI. The CDR3 is 15 residues long. The CDR3 loop is CASSPGGTVNEKLFF. The DNA of the CDR3 is TGTGCCAGCTCACCAGGGGGGACAGTCAATGAAAAACTGTTTTTT.

This rearrangement joins TRBV20-1 to TRBJ2-3; TRBD2 matches at 9 bases. The CDR3 spans 16 residues. Germline V gene lookup returns CDR1 DFQATT and CDR2 SNEGSKA (reference sequence). V dropped 3 bases and J dropped 1; count of bases not matched to a gene: 8. For the CDR3, the DNA is TGCAGTGCTAGTGGGCTAGCGGGGATCCGCACAGATACGCAGTATTTT. The encoded protein is CSASGLAGIRTDTQYF.

The chain has TRBV14 and TRBJ1-2; 7 positions match TRBD1. Germline CDR1 reads SGHDN; CDR2 reads FVKESK. This CDR3 is built from 16 residues. Unmatched junction bases numbered 7, after V lost 0 bases and J lost 3 bases. CDR3 sequence reads: CASSQDRRGGDYGYTF. CDR3 nucleotides: TGTGCCAGCAGCCAAGATCGGAGAGGGGGCGACTATGGCTACACCTTC.

The V and J genes are TRBV5-1 and TRBJ1-3, with TRBD1 matching 7 bases. There are 16 residues in the CDR3. Trimming removed 4 bases from V and 0 bases from J; junction bases left unmatched: 7. Germline CDR1 SGHRS, CDR2 YFSETQ. In nucleotides, the CDR3 is TGCGCCAGCAGCCGGGACAGTATCGTCTCTGGAAACACCATATATTTT. Its translation is CASSRDSIVSGNTIYF.

This chain links TRBV2 with TRBJ1-6; no definite D call. This CDR3 comprises 15 residues. Germline V gene lookup returns CDR1 SNHLY and CDR2 FYNNEI. V lost 4 bases to trimming and J lost 2 bases, with 9 bases between them. The CDR3, as DNA: TGTGCCAGCAGTGTGGAGATCCCCTATAATTCACCCCTCCACTTT. This encodes CASSVEIPYNSPLHF.

This clone was seen once. The V call is TRBV18, the J call TRBJ2-2, with TRBD1 as a possible D gene (6 bases). The CDR3 has 15 residues. Germline V gene lookup returns CDR1 KGHSH and CDR2 LQKENI. Trimming removed 4 bases from V and 0 bases from J, with 9 bases in between. CDR3 amino acids: CASSLGTSNTGELFF. The CDR3 DNA is TGTGCCAGCTCACTCGGGACATCGAACACCGGGGAGCTGTTTTTT. Together with reference TRBV18 and TRBJ2-2, the CDR3 gives the full variable domain: NAGVMQNPRHLVRRRGQEARLRCSPMKGHSHVYWYRQLPEEGLKFMVYLQKENIIDESGMPKERFSAEFPKEGPSILRIQQVVRGDSAAYFCASSLGTSNTGELFFGEGSRLTVL.

This clone showed up just once. This chain joins TRBV6-6 and TRBJ1-2, with D perhaps matching TRBD1 (5 bases). Germline-derived CDR1 and CDR2 are MNHNY and SVGAGI (reference sequence). Trimming stripped 10 bases from V and 1 base from J, with 19 bases between. The CDR3 is 15 amino acids. The CDR3 DNA follows: TGTGCCATCCGATTTGATGACGGGGGTAACTATGGCTACACCTTC. Protein: CAIRFDDGGNYGYTF.

The chain uses TRBV5-1 and TRBJ2-3; D remains ambiguous. V was clipped by 8 bases and J by 0 bases, with 10 bases between them. The CDR3 extends over 13 amino acids. Germline CDR1 and CDR2: SGHRS and YFSETQ. The CDR3 sequence: CASNSRSTDTQYF. The CDR3 coding sequence is TGCGCCAGTAACTCCAGGAGCACAGATACGCAGTATTTT.

The genes are TRBV5-5 and TRBJ2-1; 9 nucleotides match TRBD2. Germline values: CDR1 SGHKS, CDR2 YYEKEE (reference sequence). This CDR3 contains 16 residues. V lost 1 base, J lost 3 bases, and 5 bases stayed unmatched. CDR3 sequence reads: CASSLNPAGGYNEQFF. The CDR3 DNA reads TGTGCCAGCAGCTTGAACCCAGCGGGGGGCTACAATGAGCAGTTCTTC.